This entry is about one TCR beta chain. The antigen is unknown. This sample is drawn from a study of T cell repertoires in cytomegalovirus infection. Study-wide background: As its CMV epitopes, the study selected recently identified HLA-C-restricted and well-studied HLA-B-restricted targets. It can be stated that public TCR beta signatures indicated CMV infection as well as a matching HLA type. Study-level findings and limits: HLA-C-restricted, CMV-specific TCR beta clonotypes were dominant ex vivo.

MiXCR, applied by TCRdb to the reads, yields one record per CDR3 protein. Of about 900,000 distinct CDR3 sequences in the sample, around 29% were seen once. Germline CDR1 SGHNT, CDR2 YENEEA. The V and J ends lost 6 bases and 1 base respectively, with 12 bases between them. The CDR3 consists of 14 residues. The clonotype originates from a human donor in good health (CMV status not recorded). Some clones in this sample may be carry-over from other donors' samples. The V and J genes are TRBV11-3 and TRBJ1-1, with TRBD1 as a possible D gene (5 bases). The sample in question was cultured CD8+ T cells from PBMCs, obtained from culture after CMV antigen stimulation. CDR3 in amino acids: CASRRRGRNTEAFF. In nucleotides, the CDR3 is TGTGCCAGCAGACGAAGGGGAAGGAACACTGAAGCTTTCTTT. Combining the CDR3 with reference TRBV11-3 and TRBJ1-1 gives the whole variable domain EAGVVQSPRYKIIEKKQPVAFWCNPISGHNTLYWYLQNLGQGPELLIRYENEEAVDDSQLPKDRFSAERLKGVDSTLKIQPAELGDSAVYLCASRRRGRNTEAFFGQGTRLTVV.